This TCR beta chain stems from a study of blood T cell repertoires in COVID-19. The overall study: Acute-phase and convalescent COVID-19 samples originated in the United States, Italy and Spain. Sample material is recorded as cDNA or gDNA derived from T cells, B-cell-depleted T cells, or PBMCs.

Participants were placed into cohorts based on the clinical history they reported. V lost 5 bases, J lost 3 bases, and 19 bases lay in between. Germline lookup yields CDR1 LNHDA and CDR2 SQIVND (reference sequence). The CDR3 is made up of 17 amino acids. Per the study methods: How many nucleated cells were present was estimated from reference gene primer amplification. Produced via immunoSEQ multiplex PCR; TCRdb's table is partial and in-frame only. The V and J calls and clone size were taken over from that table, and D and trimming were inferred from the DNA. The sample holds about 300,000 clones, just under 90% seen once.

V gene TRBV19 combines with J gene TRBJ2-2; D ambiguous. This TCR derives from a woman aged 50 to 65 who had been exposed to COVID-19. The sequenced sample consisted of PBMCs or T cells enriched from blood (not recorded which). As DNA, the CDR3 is TGTGCCAGTAGTTCACCCCCCGGGTTGATAGACACCGGGGAGCTGTTTTTT. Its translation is CASSSPPGLIDTGELFF.